Many counts were recorded for the clone carrying this TCR beta chain. The data belong to a study of blood T cells in healthy people across ages. CDR1 is SQVTM and CDR2 is ANQGSEA in the germline V gene. The CDR3 runs to 13 residues. Using a J-beta primer mix together with a sample-barcoded 5' primer, a second PCR was run for roughly 6 to 11 cycles. One entry per CDR3 protein, called by TCRdb with MiXCR from the 5' RACE reads. The data show about 1,800,000 distinct CDR3 sequences, approximately 28% seen once. This chain joins TRBV29-1 and TRBJ2-1; D possibly corresponds to TRBD2 (6 bases). Sequencing was carried out using blood. The sequence was collected from a woman aged 30 to 39 in good health. CDR3 DNA sequence: TGCGGAGGGGCAGGGAGGAGTCTGAATGAGCAGTTCTTC. Protein product: CGGAGRSLNEQFF.